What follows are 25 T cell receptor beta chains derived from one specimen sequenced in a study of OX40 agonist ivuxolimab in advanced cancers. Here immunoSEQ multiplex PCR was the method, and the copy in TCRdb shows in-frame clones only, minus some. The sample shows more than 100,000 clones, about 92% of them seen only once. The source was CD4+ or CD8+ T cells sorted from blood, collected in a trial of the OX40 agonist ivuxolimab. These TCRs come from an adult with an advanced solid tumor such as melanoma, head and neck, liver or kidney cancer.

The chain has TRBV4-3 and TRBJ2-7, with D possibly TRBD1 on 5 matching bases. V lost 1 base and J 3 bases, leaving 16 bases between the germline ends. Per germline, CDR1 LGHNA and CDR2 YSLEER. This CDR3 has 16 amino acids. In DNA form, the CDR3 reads TGCGCCAGCAGCCAAGGGCCAGGGCTATCGGGCTACGAGCAGTACTTC. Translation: CASSQGPGLSGYEQYF.

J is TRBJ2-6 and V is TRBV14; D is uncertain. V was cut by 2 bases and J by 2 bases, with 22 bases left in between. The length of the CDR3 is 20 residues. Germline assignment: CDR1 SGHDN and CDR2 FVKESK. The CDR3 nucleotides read TGTGCCAGCAGCCAAAGGCTTGCAGCTATAATCCCTCCTGGGGCCAACGTCCTGACTTTC. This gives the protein CASSQRLAAIIPPGANVLTF.

In DNA, the CDR3 is TGTGCCAGCAGCCCTTTAGCGGTGCCGTTCACCTACGAGCAGTACTTC. Its translation: CASSPLAVPFTYEQYF. The chain carries TRBV11-2 and TRBJ2-7, with a weak D call TRBD2 (6 bases). Germline V gene data show CDR1 as SGHAT and CDR2 as FQNNGV. The CDR3 covers 16 residues. Trimming removed 5 bases from V and 2 bases from J, with 19 bases in between. The full variable domain, in which reference TRBV11-2 and TRBJ2-7 provide the parts outside the CDR3, is EAGVAQSPRYKIIEKRQSVAFWCNPISGHATLYWYQQILGQGPKLLIQFQNNGVVDDSQLPKDRFSAERLKGVDSTLKIQPAKLEDSAVYLCASSPLAVPFTYEQYFGPGTRLTVT.

For the CDR3, the DNA is TGTGCCAGCAGCGCCCGACAGGGGTCCTCTGGAAACACCATATATTTT. It translates to CASSARQGSSGNTIYF. The chain has TRBV7-9 and TRBJ1-3, with 8 bases identical to TRBD1. The junction had 6 bases not matched to a gene; V was cut back by 5 bases and J by 0 bases. The CDR3 has 16 residues. Per germline, CDR1 SEHNR and CDR2 FQNEAQ (reference sequence).

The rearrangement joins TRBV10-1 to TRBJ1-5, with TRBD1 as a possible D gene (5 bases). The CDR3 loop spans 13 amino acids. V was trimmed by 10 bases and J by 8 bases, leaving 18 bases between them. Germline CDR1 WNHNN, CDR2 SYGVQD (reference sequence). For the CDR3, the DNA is TGCGCCAACATCCCGGGGCCCGGCGAGCCCCAGCATTTT. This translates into CANIPGPGEPQHF.

The CDR3 DNA is TGTGCCAGCACCGGGACTAGCGGGATTGGTGCATACGAGCAGTACTTC. Residues: CASTGTSGIGAYEQYF. This chain connects TRBV5-6 to TRBJ2-7, with 13 bases matching TRBD2. The CDR3 extends over 16 amino acids. Unmatched junction bases numbered 10, after V lost 6 bases and J lost 4 bases. Germline V lookup: CDR1 SGHDT, CDR2 YYEEEE.

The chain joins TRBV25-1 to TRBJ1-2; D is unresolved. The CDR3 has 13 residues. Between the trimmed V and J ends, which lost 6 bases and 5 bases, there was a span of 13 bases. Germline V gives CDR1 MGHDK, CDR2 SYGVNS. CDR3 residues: CASRDIFEYGYTF. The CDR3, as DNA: TGTGCCAGCAGAGACATCTTCGAGTATGGCTACACCTTC.

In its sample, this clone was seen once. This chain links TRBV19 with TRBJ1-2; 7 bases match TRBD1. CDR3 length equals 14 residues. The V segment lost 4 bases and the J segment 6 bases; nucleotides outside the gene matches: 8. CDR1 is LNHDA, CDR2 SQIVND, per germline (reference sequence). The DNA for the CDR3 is TGTGCCAGTAGTAGACAGGGTTTTACGGATGGCTACACCTTC. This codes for CASSRQGFTDGYTF.

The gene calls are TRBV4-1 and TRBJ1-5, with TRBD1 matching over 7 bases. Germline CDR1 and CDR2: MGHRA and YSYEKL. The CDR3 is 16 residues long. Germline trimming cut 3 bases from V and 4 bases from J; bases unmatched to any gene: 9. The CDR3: CASSHERDSSNQPQHF. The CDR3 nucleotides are TGCGCCAGCAGCCACGAGCGGGACAGCTCTAATCAGCCCCAGCATTTT.

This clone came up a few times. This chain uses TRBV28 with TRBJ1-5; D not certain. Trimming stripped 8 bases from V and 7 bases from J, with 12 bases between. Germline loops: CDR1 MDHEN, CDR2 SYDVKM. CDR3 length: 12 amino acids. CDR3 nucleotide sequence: TGTGCCAGCCGGTTCGGTCGGCAGCCCCAGCATTTT. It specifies CASRFGRQPQHF.

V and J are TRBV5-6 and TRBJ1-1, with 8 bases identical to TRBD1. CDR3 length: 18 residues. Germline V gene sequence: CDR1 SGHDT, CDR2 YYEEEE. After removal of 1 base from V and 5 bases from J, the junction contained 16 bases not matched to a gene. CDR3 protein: CASSLSRAGGPLTTEAFF. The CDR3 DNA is TGTGCCAGCAGCTTGTCTAGGGCAGGGGGCCCCCTTACGACTGAAGCTTTCTTT.

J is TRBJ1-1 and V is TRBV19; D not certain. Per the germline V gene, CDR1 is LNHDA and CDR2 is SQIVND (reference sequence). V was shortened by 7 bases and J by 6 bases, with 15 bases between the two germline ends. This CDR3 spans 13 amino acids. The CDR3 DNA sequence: TGTGCCAGTACCAGCCCCCTTCTCCCTGAAGCTTTCTTT. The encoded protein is CASTSPLLPEAFF.

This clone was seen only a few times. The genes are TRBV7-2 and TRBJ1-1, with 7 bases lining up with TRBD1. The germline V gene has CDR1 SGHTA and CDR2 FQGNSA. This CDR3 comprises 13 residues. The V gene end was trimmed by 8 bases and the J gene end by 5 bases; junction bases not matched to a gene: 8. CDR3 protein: CASGDYRGTEAFF. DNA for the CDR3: TGTGCCAGCGGGGATTACAGGGGTACTGAAGCTTTCTTT.

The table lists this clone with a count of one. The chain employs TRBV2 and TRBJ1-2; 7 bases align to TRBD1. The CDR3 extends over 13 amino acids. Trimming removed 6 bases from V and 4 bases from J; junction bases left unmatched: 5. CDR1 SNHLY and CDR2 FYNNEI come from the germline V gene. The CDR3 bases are TGTGCCAGCAGGCTACAGGGGACCTATGGCTACACCTTC. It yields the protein CASRLQGTYGYTF.

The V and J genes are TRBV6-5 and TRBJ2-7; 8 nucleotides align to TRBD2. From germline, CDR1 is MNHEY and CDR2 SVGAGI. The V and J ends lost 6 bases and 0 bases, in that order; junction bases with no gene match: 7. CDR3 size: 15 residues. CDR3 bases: TGTGCCAGCAGGCGAGCGGGAGCTCGCTCCTACGAGCAGTACTTC. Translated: CASRRAGARSYEQYF.

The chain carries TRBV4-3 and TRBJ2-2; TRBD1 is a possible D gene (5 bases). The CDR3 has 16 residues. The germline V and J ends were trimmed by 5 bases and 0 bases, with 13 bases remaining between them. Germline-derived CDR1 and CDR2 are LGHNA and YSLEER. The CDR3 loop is CASSTLTGSNTGELFF. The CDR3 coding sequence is TGCGCCAGCAGCACCCTAACAGGTTCGAACACCGGGGAGCTGTTTTTT.

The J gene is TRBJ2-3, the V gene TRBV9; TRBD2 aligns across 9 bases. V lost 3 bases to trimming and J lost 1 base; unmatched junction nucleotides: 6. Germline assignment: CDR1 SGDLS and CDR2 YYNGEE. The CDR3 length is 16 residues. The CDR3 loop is CASSADLAGGTDTQYF. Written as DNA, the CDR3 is TGTGCCAGCAGCGCCGATTTAGCGGGGGGCACAGATACGCAGTATTTT.

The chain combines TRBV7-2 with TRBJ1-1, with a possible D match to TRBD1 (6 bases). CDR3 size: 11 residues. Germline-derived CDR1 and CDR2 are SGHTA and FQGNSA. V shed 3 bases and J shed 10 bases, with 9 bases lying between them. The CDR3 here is CASSFQGTAFF. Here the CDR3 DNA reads TGTGCCAGCAGCTTTCAGGGGACAGCTTTCTTT.

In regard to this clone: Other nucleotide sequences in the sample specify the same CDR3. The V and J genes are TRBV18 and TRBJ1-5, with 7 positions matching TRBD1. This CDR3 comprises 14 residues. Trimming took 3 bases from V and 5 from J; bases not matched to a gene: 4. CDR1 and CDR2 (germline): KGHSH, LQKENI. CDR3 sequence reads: CASSPGTGDQPQHF. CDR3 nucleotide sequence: TGTGCCAGCTCACCTGGAACAGGGGATCAGCCCCAGCATTTT.

CDR3 coding DNA: TGTGCCAGCAGCTTCTCTAGCGGGGGCCACCAAGAGACCCAGTACTTC. Amino acids: CASSFSSGGHQETQYF. The chain has TRBV7-6 and TRBJ2-5, with TRBD2 identical over 10 bases. With 3 bases clipped from V and 0 bases from J, the junction kept 4 bases outside the gene matches. The CDR3 extends over 16 amino acids. Germline V CDR1 and CDR2: SGHVS, FNYEAQ.

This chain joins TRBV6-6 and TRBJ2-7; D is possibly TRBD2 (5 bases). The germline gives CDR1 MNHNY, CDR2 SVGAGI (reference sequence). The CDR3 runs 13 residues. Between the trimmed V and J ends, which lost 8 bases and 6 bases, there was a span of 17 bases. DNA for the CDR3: TGTGCCAGCGGGAGAGGGAAGGCCCGCGAGCAGTACTTC. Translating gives CASGRGKAREQYF.

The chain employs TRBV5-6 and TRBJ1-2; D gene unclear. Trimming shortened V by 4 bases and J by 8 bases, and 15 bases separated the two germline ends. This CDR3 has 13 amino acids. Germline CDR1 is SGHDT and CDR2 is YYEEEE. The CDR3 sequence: CASSRSGPGGYTF. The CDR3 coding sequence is TGTGCCAGCAGCCGATCAGGTCCGGGGGGCTACACCTTC.

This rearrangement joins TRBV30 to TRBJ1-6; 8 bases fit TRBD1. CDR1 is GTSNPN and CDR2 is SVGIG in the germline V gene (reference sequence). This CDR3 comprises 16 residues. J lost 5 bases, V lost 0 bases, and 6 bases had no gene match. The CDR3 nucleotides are TGTGCCTGGAGTGTCGACAGGGGTAGGAATAATTCACCCCTCCACTTT. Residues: CAWSVDRGRNNSPLHF.

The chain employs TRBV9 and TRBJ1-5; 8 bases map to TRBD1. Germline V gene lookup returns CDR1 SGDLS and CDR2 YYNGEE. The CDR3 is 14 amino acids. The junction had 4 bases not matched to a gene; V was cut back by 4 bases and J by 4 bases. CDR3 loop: CASSLGQVNQPQHF. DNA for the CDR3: TGTGCCAGCAGCTTGGGACAGGTTAATCAGCCCCAGCATTTT. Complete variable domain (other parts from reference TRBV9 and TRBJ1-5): DSGVTQTPKHLITATGQRVTLRCSPRSGDLSVYWYQQSLDQGLQFLIQYYNGEERAKGNILERFSAQQFPDLHSELNLSSLELGDSALYFCASSLGQVNQPQHFGDGTRLSIL.

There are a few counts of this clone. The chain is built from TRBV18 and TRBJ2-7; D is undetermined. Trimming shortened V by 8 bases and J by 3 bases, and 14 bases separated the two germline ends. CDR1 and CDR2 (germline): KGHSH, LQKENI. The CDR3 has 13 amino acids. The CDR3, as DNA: TGTGCCAGCCGGGCGCCGAGCAACTACGAGCAGTACTTC. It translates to CASRAPSNYEQYF.